This paragraph covers one T cell receptor beta chain sequence. The antigen this receptor binds is unknown. Per-base qualities were not stored, and no clone one base away is much larger. The sample is drawn from a study of OX40 agonist ivuxolimab in advanced cancers. For the wider study: Ivuxolimab was a fully human IgG2 agonistic monoclonal antibody targeting the costimulatory receptor OX40 (CD134). Intravenous ivuxolimab was administered to patients every 2 weeks at six dose levels: 0.01, 0.1, 0.3, 1.5, 3 and 10 mg/kg. Of the roughly 54 dose-escalation patients, hepatocellular carcinoma was present in about 19, melanoma in roughly 15, renal cell carcinoma in 9 and head and neck cancer in 9. In the dose-escalation cohort, more than 80% of patients were male, and the mean age was roughly 56 years with a range of roughly 20 to 85. Patients were allowed to have had prior anti-PD-1, anti-PD-L1 or anti-CTLA-4 therapy, and approximately 41% of the dose-escalation patients had previously received checkpoint inhibitors. Partial responses occurred in three dose-escalation patients, of whom one had hepatocellular carcinoma and two had cutaneous melanoma. Peripheral TCRbeta sequencing aimed to test whether ivuxolimab altered TCR sequence diversity and caused clonal T-cell expansion. The monotherapy dose-escalation portion (N of about 50 patients) of the phase I ivuxolimab trial is reported in the paper. On the study overall, not on this receptor specifically: Low levels of normalized T-cell clonal expansion were also seen in some patients who did not respond. The antigen specificity of the clonally expanded peripheral T cells was not determined. After ivuxolimab, CD8+ T cells had more expanded clones than CD4+ T cells on average. In partial responders in the 0.1-3.0 mg/kg groups, normalized peripheral clonal expansion was found to be among the lowest, especially among CD8+ T cells. Clonal expansion of both CD4+ and CD8+ blood T cells was observed from baseline to week 6 at doses 0.1 to 3.0 mg/kg.

Genomic DNA was isolated from the sorted cells so that the TCRbeta CDR3 region could be sequenced. TCRbeta CDR3 regions were sequenced using the immunoSEQ Assay. Here the immuneACCESS table is served through TCRdb, limited to in-frame sequences with V and J called. Missing clones are a known gap in these copies; in checked studies unresolved V genes cover under half, and the rest lacks a known reason. Present in this sample are tens of thousands of clones, 80% to 95% of which were seen just once. 58% of the sample belongs to the ten largest clones. The trial excluded patients who had a history of autoimmune disease or who were on systemic immunosuppression. Peripheral blood for TCR sequencing was collected from all dose cohorts at baseline, on cycle 4 day 1, and on cycle 7 day 1. The samples were taken from a phase I, first-in-human, multicenter, open-label dose-escalation trial of ivuxolimab. Adults with locally advanced or metastatic melanoma, renal cell carcinoma, hepatocellular carcinoma or head and neck squamous cell carcinoma were enrolled in the trial. Before TCR sequencing, CD4+ T cells and CD8+ T cells were sorted from peripheral blood as separate populations.

Counted from cysteine to phenylalanine, this CDR3 has 17 amino acids. Only the CDR3 portion is preserved as DNA: 51 bases, with reading frame beginning at the first base. According to the germline V gene, CDR1 reads SNHLY and CDR2 reads FYNNEI. Unmatched junction bases come to 6, with V trimmed by 6 bases and J by 1 base. The chain was built from TRBV2 and TRBJ2-3, with 14 bases aligning to TRBD2. The TCR sequence derives from an adult with an advanced solid tumor such as melanoma, head and neck, liver or kidney cancer. This specimen was CD4+ or CD8+ T cells sorted from blood, taken in a trial of the OX40 agonist ivuxolimab. The CDR3 has the sequence CASSPGLAGVGTDTQYF. The nucleotide sequence is TGTGCCAGCAGCCCGGGACTAGCGGGGGTTGGCACAGATACGCAGTATTTT.